The 5 T cell receptor beta chains listed next were all sequenced from one sample in a study of shared clonotypes between healthy human individuals. This table comes from immunoSEQ multiplex PCR, and its TCRdb copy is limited to in-frame clones, with some not included. This table has approximately 500,000 clones, about 96% appearing once. Sample: naive CD4+ T cells sorted from blood. The subset here: CD45RA+ positively selected. These TCRs come from a woman aged 30 to 39 in good health.

The chain uses TRBV4-1 and TRBJ1-4, with 11 positions matching TRBD1. Per germline, CDR1 MGHRA and CDR2 YSYEKL. The junction had 4 bases not matched to a gene; V was cut back by 3 bases and J by 7 bases. The CDR3 loop spans 15 amino acids. CDR3 residues: CASSQRTGGPEKLFF. For the CDR3, the DNA is TGCGCCAGCAGCCAGCGGACAGGGGGCCCTGAAAAACTGTTTTTT.

The J gene is TRBJ2-7, the V gene TRBV2, with 7 positions matching TRBD1. V gave up 5 bases and J gave up 6 bases; unmatched junction bases: 4. This CDR3 has 12 amino acids. Germline CDR1 is SNHLY and CDR2 is FYNNEI. This CDR3 reads CASSRQGTEQYF. The CDR3 coding sequence is TGTGCCAGCAGTAGACAGGGAACCGAGCAGTACTTC.

The V and J genes are TRBV5-4 and TRBJ1-1; D remains unclear. The length of the CDR3 is 13 residues. The V and J ends lost 4 bases and 11 bases respectively, with 18 bases between them. CDR1 is SGHNT, CDR2 YYREEE, per germline (reference sequence). The CDR3 sequence: CASSLEPGLDAFF. CDR3 nucleotides: TGTGCCAGCAGCCTGGAACCGGGATTGGACGCTTTCTTT.

V is TRBV6-6 and J is TRBJ2-1; no firm D call. This CDR3 is 12 amino acids long. Germline values: CDR1 MNHNY, CDR2 SVGAGI (reference sequence). V shed 6 bases and J shed 6 bases, with 9 bases lying between them. CDR3 in DNA: TGTGCCAGCAGCCCCTCCGCCAATGAGCAGTTCTTC. Its translation is CASSPSANEQFF.

The V call is TRBV5-1, the J call TRBJ1-1, with D unclear. Germline assignment: CDR1 SGHRS and CDR2 YFSETQ. CDR3 length: 16 residues. V dropped 0 bases and J dropped 4 bases, with 16 bases sitting between them. As DNA, the CDR3 is TGCGCCAGCAGCTTGGTGGGTTCCCAAGGCCGCACTGAAGCTTTCTTT. Protein: CASSLVGSQGRTEAFF.